One and the same sample provided the 19 T cell receptor beta chains below, sequenced in a study of neoadjuvant anti-PD-1 for oral cavity cancer. Data came from immunoSEQ multiplex PCR; TCRdb stores just in-frame clones and leaves some out. The sample contains 6,900 or so clones, about 79% of which appear only once. The sample was PBMCs, taken before nivolumab (anti-PD-1) treatment. Every receptor here comes from a person between 40 and 80 years old with oral cavity squamous cell carcinoma.

The chain uses TRBV10-2 and TRBJ1-2, with D possibly being TRBD1 (5 bases). The CDR3 is made up of 14 amino acids. V was cut by 2 bases and J by 0 bases, with 7 bases left in between. From germline, CDR1 is WSHSY and CDR2 SAAADI. CDR3 in amino acids: CASSERQSNYGYTF. CDR3 nucleotides: TGCGCCAGCAGTGAGAGACAGTCTAACTATGGCTACACCTTC.

This chain joins TRBV10-3 and TRBJ2-2, with D unclear. The CDR3 consists of 15 residues. Deletions cut 0 bases from V and 4 bases from J, with 9 bases between. CDR1 and CDR2 from the germline V gene are ENHRY and SYGVKD. CDR3 in DNA: TGTGCCATCAGTGAGTCCCGGCAGCTCACCGGGGAGCTGTTTTTT. This gives the protein CAISESRQLTGELFF.

This clone was picked up a small number of times. V is TRBV4-2 and J is TRBJ1-1; weak D call: TRBD1 (5 bases). CDR3 length: 14 amino acids. Germline V lookup: CDR1 LGHNA, CDR2 YNFKEQ. The ends were cut back, 6 bases at V and 7 bases at J, with 18 bases in the middle. Written as DNA, the CDR3 is TGTGCCAGCAGTGGGGCCGGGGATTTGGGTGAAGCTTTCTTT. It is translated as CASSGAGDLGEAFF.

This clone has only one observation. V is TRBV25-1 and J is TRBJ2-5; 9 nucleotides align to TRBD1. Germline V gene data show CDR1 as MGHDK and CDR2 as SYGVNS. This CDR3 contains 14 residues. Trimming removed 7 bases from V and 5 bases from J; junction bases left unmatched: 8. CDR3 DNA sequence: TGTGCCAGCACTAGGACAGGGGCTGGGGAGACCCAGTACTTC. Amino acid sequence: CASTRTGAGETQYF.

The chain carries TRBV5-5 and TRBJ1-1; D unclear. The CDR3 loop spans 12 amino acids. V was trimmed by 2 bases and J by 7 bases, leaving 9 bases between them. Germline V gene data show CDR1 as SGHKS and CDR2 as YYEKEE (reference sequence). The CDR3 region is CASSFTDDEAFF. CDR3 in DNA: TGTGCCAGCAGCTTTACAGACGATGAAGCTTTCTTT.

J is TRBJ2-7 and V is TRBV6-1; D is uncertain. The CDR3 runs 11 residues. CDR1 MNHNS and CDR2 SASEGT come from the germline V gene. Trimming cost V 6 bases and J 2 bases, with 5 bases left between them. The CDR3 protein is CASRVAYEQYF. CDR3 in DNA: TGTGCCAGCAGAGTAGCCTACGAGCAGTACTTC.

The CDR3 DNA reads as TGTGCCACCAGCCTTCCTCAGCGGGGGGTGTCAGATACGCAGTATTTT. Translating it yields CATSLPQRGVSDTQYF. This chain joins TRBV15 and TRBJ2-3, with 9 positions matching TRBD2. The CDR3 consists of 16 residues. V lost 5 bases, J lost 4 bases, and 10 bases stayed unmatched. CDR1 and CDR2 (germline): LNHNV, YYDKDF (reference sequence).

The chain couples TRBV4-1 to TRBJ2-3, with a tentative D call TRBD1 (5 bases). Per germline, CDR1 MGHRA and CDR2 YSYEKL. The CDR3 length is 15 residues. Trimming shortened V by 0 bases and J by 0 bases, and 7 bases separated the two germline ends. The CDR3 spells CASSQDGASTDTQYF. Written as DNA, the CDR3 is TGCGCCAGCAGCCAAGATGGGGCAAGCACAGATACGCAGTATTTT.

Only one count was recorded for this clone. This rearrangement joins TRBV5-1 to TRBJ2-1, with D unresolved. Per germline, CDR1 SGHRS and CDR2 YFSETQ. CDR3 length: 14 amino acids. V lost 4 bases and J 0 bases, leaving 8 bases between the germline ends. The chain's CDR3 is CASSPQSSYNEQFF. DNA for the CDR3: TGCGCCAGCAGCCCCCAGAGCTCCTACAATGAGCAGTTCTTC.

This chain connects TRBV15 to TRBJ2-7; D gene uncertain. The CDR3 has 13 residues. V lost 0 bases to trimming and J lost 4 bases, with 7 bases between them. Germline CDR1 and CDR2: LNHNV and YYDKDF (reference sequence). The CDR3 loop reads CATSRDLPYEQYF. The CDR3 nucleotides are TGTGCCACCAGCAGAGATCTCCCATACGAGCAGTACTTC. Full variable domain (missing parts from reference TRBV15 and TRBJ2-7): DAMVIQNPRYQVTQFGKPVTLSCSQTLNHNVMYWYQQKSSQAPKLLFHYYDKDFNNEADTPDNFQSRRPNTSFCFLDIRSPGLGDTAMYLCATSRDLPYEQYFGPGTRLTVT.

The J gene is TRBJ2-3, the V gene TRBV7-6, with a tentative D call TRBD2 (7 bases). CDR1 SGHVS and CDR2 FNYEAQ come from the germline V gene. The CDR3 has 15 residues. Trimming cost V 5 bases and J 4 bases, with 16 bases left between them. CDR3 in DNA: TGTGCCAGCAGCCCCCGGGGGGCGGTCGCAGATACGCAGTATTTT. It yields the protein CASSPRGAVADTQYF.

Here the CDR3 DNA reads TGTGCCAGTAGTATTTCTCTGTTCTCCGGCCCCCGAGAGGAGACCCAGTACTTC. Protein product: CASSISLFSGPREETQYF. This chain uses TRBV19 with TRBJ2-5; D gene unclear. CDR3 size: 18 residues. The V and J ends lost 3 bases and 5 bases respectively, with 25 bases between them. The germline V gene has CDR1 LNHDA and CDR2 SQIVND (reference sequence).

This rearrangement joins TRBV2 to TRBJ2-1; TRBD2 aligns across 13 bases. V shed 10 bases, J shed 6 bases, and the junction held 9 bases outside the gene matches. The germline V gene has CDR1 SNHLY and CDR2 FYNNEI. The length of the CDR3 is 15 residues. The CDR3 sequence: CATRLGLAGANEQFF. The CDR3 coding sequence is TGTGCCACCAGACTCGGACTAGCGGGGGCCAATGAGCAGTTCTTC. Together with reference TRBV2 and TRBJ2-1, the CDR3 gives the full variable domain: EPEVTQTPSHQVTQMGQEVILRCVPISNHLYFYWYRQILGQKVEFLVSFYNNEISEKSEIFDDQFSVERPDGSNFTLKIRSTKLEDSAMYFCATRLGLAGANEQFFGPGTRLTVL.

This chain uses TRBV30 with TRBJ2-3; weak D call: TRBD1 (5 bases). CDR3 size: 13 residues. CDR1 GTSNPN and CDR2 SVGIG come from the germline V gene (reference sequence). Trimming pared 3 bases from V and 2 bases from J, leaving 9 bases between. The DNA for the CDR3 is TGTGCCTGGAGGGACAAGAACACAGATACGCAGTATTTT. Amino acids: CAWRDKNTDTQYF.

The chain couples TRBV10-3 to TRBJ1-3; D may be TRBD1 (5 bases). The CDR3 loop spans 16 amino acids. Germline values: CDR1 ENHRY, CDR2 SYGVKD. V shed 4 bases and J shed 2 bases, with 15 bases lying between them. The CDR3 nucleotides are TGTGCCATCAGTGCCGGGACGTCGGGCGCTGGAAACACCATATATTTT. This codes for CAISAGTSGAGNTIYF.

The J gene is TRBJ2-3, the V gene TRBV7-8; 14 bases align to TRBD2. Germline V CDR1 and CDR2: SGHVS, FQNEAQ. Losses at the gene ends were 5 bases for V and 9 bases for J; bases not matched to a gene: 16. CDR3 length: 18 amino acids. This CDR3 reads CASSPELGLAGVRGTQYF. The CDR3 coding sequence is TGTGCCAGCAGCCCGGAACTGGGACTAGCGGGGGTTAGGGGGACGCAGTATTTT.

The J gene is TRBJ2-3, the V gene TRBV6-4; 13 bases match TRBD2. V lost 2 bases to trimming and J lost 4 bases; unmatched junction nucleotides: 0. This CDR3 spans 15 amino acids. Germline CDR1 is MRHNA and CDR2 is SNTAGT. DNA of the CDR3: TGTGCCAGCAGTGACACTAGCGGGGGGGCAGATACGCAGTATTTT. This translates into CASSDTSGGADTQYF.

V usage is TRBV11-2 and J usage is TRBJ2-1; TRBD2 matches at 10 bases. The germline V gene encodes CDR1 SGHAT and CDR2 FQNNGV. V lost 0 bases to trimming and J lost 8 bases; unmatched junction nucleotides: 4. CDR3 length equals 15 residues. The DNA for the CDR3 is TGTGCCAGCAGCTTAGATCCTAGCGGGGGCTATGAGCAGTTCTTC. It yields the protein CASSLDPSGGYEQFF. Looking up the rest from reference TRBV11-2 and TRBJ2-1 gives the full variable domain: EAGVAQSPRYKIIEKRQSVAFWCNPISGHATLYWYQQILGQGPKLLIQFQNNGVVDDSQLPKDRFSAERLKGVDSTLKIQPAKLEDSAVYLCASSLDPSGGYEQFFGPGTRLTVL.

This chain uses TRBV7-2 with TRBJ2-2, with TRBD2 identical over 14 bases. Germline V gives CDR1 SGHTA, CDR2 FQGNSA. Trimming cost V 4 bases and J 2 bases; bases outside gene matches: 3. CDR3 length: 17 amino acids. In nucleotides, the CDR3 is TGTGCCAGCAGCTCGGGACTAGCGGGGGTCAACACCGGGGAGCTGTTTTTT. This gives the protein CASSSGLAGVNTGELFF.